These 26 T cell receptor beta chains were all obtained from the same sample, sequenced in a study of T cell responses to AZD1222 COVID-19 vaccine. The table came from immunoSEQ multiplex PCR; TCRdb's copy has only in-frame clones and leaves some out. The sample comprises around 190,000 clones, approximately 92% of which are singletons, and about 1.2% rests with the top ten. Sample: peripheral blood, taken on day 0 of AZD1222 vaccination. The receptors were sampled from an adult in good health.

This chain uses TRBV3-1 (or the pseudogene TRBV3-2) with TRBJ1-2; D not certain. V was trimmed by 0 bases and J by 1 base, leaving 3 bases between them. This CDR3 has 13 amino acids. Germline CDR1 and CDR2: LGHDT and YNNKEL (reference sequence). CDR3 residues: CASSQDHNYGYTF. CDR3 in DNA: TGTGCCAGCAGCCAAGACCATAACTATGGCTACACCTTC.

The V call is TRBV6-5, the J call TRBJ1-4, with a tentative D call TRBD1 (5 bases). The CDR3 runs 15 residues. In germline, CDR1 is MNHEY, CDR2 SVGAGI. Trimming took off 6 bases at V and 6 bases at J, with 17 bases between the two ends. The chain's CDR3 is CASRGDVKGYEKLFF. The DNA of the CDR3 is TGTGCCAGCAGGGGGGACGTCAAAGGATATGAAAAACTGTTTTTT.

The chain carries TRBV6-5 and TRBJ1-6; 9 nucleotides line up with TRBD1. CDR3 size: 14 residues. The V segment lost 7 bases and the J segment 6 bases; nucleotides outside the gene matches: 4. The germline V gene has CDR1 MNHEY and CDR2 SVGAGI. The CDR3 protein is CASTSTGGNSPLHF. CDR3 nucleotides: TGTGCCAGCACCTCGACAGGGGGTAATTCACCCCTCCACTTT.

This clone has only one observation. This chain joins TRBV6-5 and TRBJ2-1, with unresolved D. This CDR3 region has 14 residues. Trimming removed 5 bases from V and 5 bases from J, with 13 bases in between. The germline V gene has CDR1 MNHEY and CDR2 SVGAGI. CDR3 DNA: TGTGCCAGCAGTCTCTGGGCACAACACAATGAGCAGTTCTTC. It is translated as CASSLWAQHNEQFF.

This CDR3 reads CASSLDQEDTQYF. CDR3 sequence (DNA): TGCGCCAGCAGCTTGGACCAGGAGGATACGCAGTATTTT. The chain employs TRBV5-1 and TRBJ2-3, with D hard to call. Germline loops: CDR1 SGHRS, CDR2 YFSETQ. This CDR3 comprises 13 residues. V lost 0 bases and J 6 bases, leaving 8 bases between the germline ends.

This chain joins TRBV28 and TRBJ1-1; D gene uncertain. CDR3 length equals 14 residues. V lost 4 bases, J lost 7 bases, and 16 bases lay in between. Per germline, CDR1 MDHEN and CDR2 SYDVKM. CDR3 sequence (DNA): TGTGCCAGCAGTTCCTTTGAGGGCCCACGTGAAGCTTTCTTT. Amino acids: CASSSFEGPREAFF.

The table lists this clone with a few counts. V and J are TRBV18 and TRBJ1-6; D unclear. The CDR3 is 14 residues long. Trimming took 4 bases from V and 6 from J, leaving 10 bases between them. CDR1 is KGHSH and CDR2 is LQKENI in the germline V gene. Here the CDR3 DNA reads TGTGCCAGCTCACTAGGACGGGGTAATTCACCCCTCCACTTT. As protein: CASSLGRGNSPLHF.

The genes are TRBV9 and TRBJ2-2; no definite D call. V gave up 0 bases and J gave up 6 bases, with 6 bases separating them. This CDR3 has 13 residues. CDR1 and CDR2 from the germline V gene are SGDLS and YYNGEE. This CDR3 is CASSVGTAGELFF. In DNA form, the CDR3 reads TGTGCCAGCAGCGTAGGGACGGCCGGGGAGCTGTTTTTT.

DNA for the CDR3: TGTGCCAGCAGTTACTCGGATACGAACACTGAAGCTTTCTTT. This codes for CASSYSDTNTEAFF. The chain joins TRBV6-5 to TRBJ1-1; no definite D call. The CDR3 is 14 residues long. Germline values: CDR1 MNHEY, CDR2 SVGAGI. Trimming took off 0 bases at V and 1 base at J, with 6 bases between the two ends.

In its sample, this clone was seen once. CDR3 loop: CASSQAEGVTEAFF. The DNA of the CDR3 is TGTGCCAGCAGCCAAGCTGAGGGGGTCACTGAAGCTTTCTTT. This sequence joins TRBV3-1 (or the pseudogene TRBV3-2) and TRBJ1-1; D possibly corresponds to TRBD1 (6 bases). The CDR3 runs to 14 residues. Trimming took 1 base from V and 4 from J, leaving 10 bases between them. From germline, CDR1 is LGHDT and CDR2 YNNKEL (reference sequence).

The DNA of the CDR3 is TGTGCCACCAGCAGACCGGCAGATACGCAGTATTTT. Translation gives CATSRPADTQYF. This chain connects TRBV15 to TRBJ2-3, with no clear D. The CDR3 length is 12 residues. Trimming shortened V by 2 bases and J by 4 bases, and 4 bases separated the two germline ends. The V gene's germline CDR1 is LNHNV and CDR2 YYDKDF (reference sequence).

The chain combines TRBV3-1 (or the pseudogene TRBV3-2) with TRBJ2-5; 8 nucleotides match TRBD2. The length of the CDR3 is 16 residues. CDR1 LGHDT and CDR2 YNNKEL come from the germline V gene (reference sequence). The junction had 11 bases not matched to a gene; V was cut back by 4 bases and J by 4 bases. The CDR3 loop reads CASSPAPSGGSETQYF. CDR3 DNA: TGTGCCAGCAGCCCCGCCCCGAGCGGGGGATCAGAGACCCAGTACTTC.

The chain combines TRBV6-5 with TRBJ1-1, with D perhaps TRBD1 (5 bases). The V end was cut by 5 bases, the J end by 8 bases, with 18 bases between. This CDR3 spans 14 amino acids. Germline V gene sequence: CDR1 MNHEY, CDR2 SVGAGI. CDR3 in DNA: TGTGCCAGCAGTCGGGGACTAACGAACGGGGAAGCTTTCTTT. Amino acid sequence: CASSRGLTNGEAFF.

In its sample, this clone was seen once. This chain joins TRBV18 and TRBJ1-4; 8 bases agree with TRBD1. With 3 bases clipped from V and 7 bases from J, the junction kept 4 bases outside the gene matches. The germline gives CDR1 KGHSH, CDR2 LQKENI. The CDR3 loop spans 14 amino acids. CDR3: CASSPTGVTEKLFF. CDR3 bases: TGTGCCAGCTCACCGACAGGGGTAACTGAAAAACTGTTTTTT.

This clone was recorded once. The V call is TRBV3-1 (or the pseudogene TRBV3-2), the J call TRBJ1-2; 9 bases match TRBD1. Germline CDR1 LGHDT, CDR2 YNNKEL (reference sequence). This CDR3 region has 14 residues. Trimming removed 6 bases from V and 2 bases from J; junction bases left unmatched: 4. The CDR3 sequence: CASSRQGENYGYTF. The CDR3 coding sequence is TGTGCCAGCAGTCGACAGGGGGAGAACTATGGCTACACCTTC.

In this sample, this clone turned up once. The chain carries TRBV6-5 and TRBJ2-3, with 10 bases fitting TRBD1. This CDR3 spans 15 amino acids. The J segment lost 4 bases and the V segment lost 3 bases, leaving 4 bases of the junction unmatched. CDR1 MNHEY and CDR2 SVGAGI come from the germline V gene. The CDR3 here is CASSYGQGGADTQYF. CDR3 DNA sequence: TGTGCCAGCAGTTATGGACAGGGGGGGGCAGATACGCAGTATTTT.

V and J are TRBV7-2 and TRBJ2-1, with D possibly being TRBD2 (5 bases). This CDR3 has 14 amino acids. V dropped 10 bases and J dropped 7 bases, with 20 bases sitting between them. Per the germline V gene, CDR1 is SGHTA and CDR2 is FQGNSA. The CDR3 nucleotides are TGTGCCACCCGGGCCCCACTACGGGAAAATGAGCAGTTCTTC. It is translated as CATRAPLRENEQFF. Looking up the rest from reference TRBV7-2 and TRBJ2-1 gives the full variable domain: GAGVSQSPSNKVTEKGKDVELRCDPISGHTALYWYRQSLGQGLEFLIYFQGNSAPDKSGLPSDRFSAERTGGSVSTLTIQRTQQEDSAVYLCATRAPLRENEQFFGPGTRLTVL.

This chain connects TRBV5-1 to TRBJ1-2; 7 positions agree with TRBD1. J lost 7 bases, V lost 2 bases, and 5 bases had no gene match. The germline V gene has CDR1 SGHRS and CDR2 YFSETQ. The CDR3 covers 13 residues. Written as DNA, the CDR3 is TGCGCCAGCAGCTTAGAGGGGGCTTCTGGCTACACCTTC. Residues: CASSLEGASGYTF.

The V gene is TRBV28, the J gene TRBJ1-1; the D is unclear. V lost 10 bases and J 1 base, leaving 13 bases between the germline ends. This CDR3 region has 13 residues. Germline V CDR1 and CDR2: MDHEN, SYDVKM. The CDR3 region has the DNA TGTGCCACCGGTCAGGTCCCGAACACTGAAGCTTTCTTT. Residues: CATGQVPNTEAFF. The full variable domain, completed using reference TRBV28 and TRBJ1-1, is DVKVTQSSRYLVKRTGEKVFLECVQDMDHENMFWYRQDPGLGLRLIYFSYDVKMKEKGDIPEGYSVSREKKERFSLILESASTNQTSMYLCATGQVPNTEAFFGQGTRLTVV.

The chain employs TRBV3-1 (or the pseudogene TRBV3-2) and TRBJ2-2; TRBD2 is a possible D gene (5 bases). This CDR3 region has 14 residues. Looked up from germline, CDR1 is LGHDT and CDR2 is YNNKEL (reference sequence). Trimming took off 8 bases at V and 4 bases at J, with 14 bases between the two ends. The CDR3 loop is CASREAGGTGELFF. The CDR3 nucleotides are TGTGCCAGCCGGGAAGCCGGTGGCACCGGGGAGCTGTTTTTT.

Written as DNA, the CDR3 is TGTGCCAGCAGCCAAGCGGGCAGCTATGACATGAACACTGAAGCTTTCTTT. It translates to CASSQAGSYDMNTEAFF. V is TRBV4-2 and J is TRBJ1-1; D is ambiguous. The CDR3 has 17 residues. Trimming removed 1 base from V and 0 bases from J, with 15 bases in between. Germline V gene sequence: CDR1 LGHNA, CDR2 YNFKEQ.

This clone was seen only once. This sequence joins TRBV30 and TRBJ2-2, with D maybe TRBD2 (5 bases). The CDR3 spans 14 residues. Trimming stripped 3 bases from V and 5 bases from J, with 13 bases between. CDR1 GTSNPN and CDR2 SVGIG come from the germline V gene (reference sequence). The CDR3 DNA reads as TGTGCCTGGAGGGAGGCAGCTAATACCGGGGAGCTGTTTTTT. Translating it yields CAWREAANTGELFF.

The chain couples TRBV6-5 to TRBJ1-2, with a possible D match to TRBD1 (6 bases). V was pared by 5 bases and J by 0 bases, with 10 bases between. CDR1 is MNHEY and CDR2 is SVGAGI in the germline V gene. The CDR3 covers 14 residues. The CDR3 region has the DNA TGTGCCAGCAGTAGGACAGCGTCTAACTATGGCTACACCTTC. This sequence encodes CASSRTASNYGYTF.

The chain joins TRBV10-3 to TRBJ1-5; a weak D match, TRBD1 (6 bases). The V and J ends lost 6 bases and 2 bases respectively, with 8 bases between them. Per the germline V gene, CDR1 is ENHRY and CDR2 is SYGVKD. The CDR3 has 13 amino acids. In DNA, the CDR3 is TGTGCCATCAGCCCAGGGGGCAATCAGCCCCAGCATTTT. This codes for CAISPGGNQPQHF.

This clone appeared once. V and J are TRBV21-1 and TRBJ2-3; the D call of TRBD2 is as the table states it, not checked on the DNA. TRBV21-1 is given as a pseudogene. There are 16 residues in the CDR3. CDR3 amino acids: CASSVRPLELADTQYF. The CDR3 nucleotides are TGTGCCAGCAGCGTGCGACCACTGGAGTTGGCAGATACGCAGTATTTT.

This chain connects TRBV7-8 to TRBJ1-3, with 8 positions matching TRBD1. V lost 5 bases, J lost 0 bases, and 12 bases stayed unmatched. The CDR3 loop spans 18 amino acids. Germline V CDR1 and CDR2: SGHVS, FQNEAQ. CDR3 sequence (DNA): TGTGCCAGCAGCACGGGACAGGTCCTCTTGGGCTCTGGAAACACCATATATTTT. Translation gives CASSTGQVLLGSGNTIYF.